The clone carrying this TCR beta chain was counted a single time. The immunoSEQ assay was v3. Only in-frame clones appear in the TCRdb table, and some are missing; sequencing was by immunoSEQ multiplex PCR. The table lists tens of thousands of clones, around nine tenths of them singletons, with just over 2.5% in the top ten. The time point denotes: pre-treatment sample, taken before nivolumab and TIL therapy. This record belongs to a study of TIL therapy for anti-PD-1-resistant metastatic lung cancer. Study at large: By whole-exome sequencing, median non-synonymous tumor mutation burden was more than 1.2 mutations per megabase.

Germline values: CDR1 SGHVS, CDR2 FQNEAQ. CDR3 length: 14 residues. Trimming stripped 1 base from V and 5 bases from J, with 9 bases between. The rearrangement uses TRBV7-8 and TRBJ2-1, with D perhaps matching TRBD1 or TRBD2 (6 bases each). Sequencing was performed on blood, taken at baseline. The clonotype comes from a person aged 25-85 years with non-small cell lung cancer. The CDR3 sequence: CASSLGRGDNEQFF. CDR3 sequence (DNA): TGTGCCAGCAGCTTAGGGAGGGGGGACAATGAGCAGTTCTTC.